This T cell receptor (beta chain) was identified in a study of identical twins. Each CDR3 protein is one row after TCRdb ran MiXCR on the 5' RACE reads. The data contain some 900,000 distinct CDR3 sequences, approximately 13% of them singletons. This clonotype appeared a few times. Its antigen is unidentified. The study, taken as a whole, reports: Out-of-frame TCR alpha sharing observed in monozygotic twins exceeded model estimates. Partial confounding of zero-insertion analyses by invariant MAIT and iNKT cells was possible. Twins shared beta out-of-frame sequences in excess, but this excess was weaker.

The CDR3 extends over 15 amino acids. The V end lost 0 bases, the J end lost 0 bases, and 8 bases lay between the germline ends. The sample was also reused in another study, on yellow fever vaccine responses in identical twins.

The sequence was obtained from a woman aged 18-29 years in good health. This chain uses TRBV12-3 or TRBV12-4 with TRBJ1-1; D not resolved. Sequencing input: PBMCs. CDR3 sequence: CASSLAPTLNTEAFF. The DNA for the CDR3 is TGTGCCAGCAGTTTAGCGCCCACACTGAACACTGAAGCTTTCTTT.